A single sample gave rise to the 21 T cell receptor beta chains below, sequenced in a study of PD-1 blockade in classical Hodgkin lymphoma (dated by TCRdb to about 2020). Reading the label with the study, this specimen's time point is: cycle 4 day 1 (C4D1), after less than 7 weeks of nivolumab. All trial patients had relapsed after autologous stem cell transplantation, with cohorts A, B and C differing in prior brentuximab vedotin exposure. Libraries were prepared through the immunoSEQ multiplex PCR assay. TCRdb retrieved this table from immuneACCESS and kept in-frame rearrangements only. Not all clones are present; in checked studies, unresolved V genes account for under half, and no reason is known for the remainder. Here the sample has 100,000 or so clones; approximately 90% occur a single time. The ten largest account for around 2.9% of the sample. The sequencing here drew on peripheral blood mononuclear cells (PBMCs), taken before the fourth cycle of nivolumab. These receptors were taken from a human donor with classical Hodgkin lymphoma.

The J gene is TRBJ2-7, the V gene TRBV9; possibly TRBD2 for D (5 bases). CDR1 and CDR2 from the germline V gene are SGDLS and YYNGEE. Deletions cut 3 bases from V and 5 bases from J, with 6 bases between. CDR3 length equals 11 residues. The CDR3 reads CASSAGDEQYF. CDR3 bases: TGTGCCAGCAGCGCCGGGGACGAGCAGTACTTC.

This clone occurred once. The chain employs TRBV9 and TRBJ1-2; 7 bases agree with TRBD1. The germline gives CDR1 SGDLS, CDR2 YYNGEE. The trim removed 3 bases at V and 0 bases at J, leaving 5 bases unmatched. CDR3 size: 15 residues. The CDR3 DNA follows: TGTGCCAGCAGCGAGGGGGACAGCGCTAACTATGGCTACACCTTC. It specifies CASSEGDSANYGYTF.

J is TRBJ2-7 and V is TRBV2; the D gene could be TRBD1 or TRBD2 (6 bases each). Germline values: CDR1 SNHLY, CDR2 FYNNEI. Between the trimmed V and J ends, which lost 2 bases and 2 bases, there was a span of 16 bases. The CDR3 is 16 residues long. The DNA for the CDR3 is TGTGCCAGCAGTGAATCTGGGGGGACACCTCCCTACGAGCAGTACTTC. Protein product: CASSESGGTPPYEQYF.

This rearrangement joins TRBV6-4 to TRBJ2-1, with 11 bases fitting TRBD2. J gave up 4 bases and V 5 bases, and 7 bases lay outside the gene matches. Germline V gene data show CDR1 as MRHNA and CDR2 as SNTAGT. CDR3 size: 16 residues. The DNA for the CDR3 is TGTGCCAGCAGTTCCGAAGGGACTAGCGGTTACAATGAGCAGTTCTTC. Its translation is CASSSEGTSGYNEQFF.

V and J are TRBV7-6 and TRBJ1-3; a weak D match, TRBD1 (5 bases). V shed 1 base and J shed 9 bases, with 10 bases lying between them. The germline V gene has CDR1 SGHVS and CDR2 FNYEAQ. The CDR3 has 13 amino acids. The CDR3 reads CASSLVGTSTIYF. The CDR3 nucleotides read TGTGCCAGCAGCTTAGTAGGGACGAGCACCATATATTTT.

The gene calls are TRBV5-1 and TRBJ1-4; D possibly corresponds to TRBD1 (5 bases). V lost 1 base and J lost 5, with 9 bases in between. CDR1 and CDR2 from the germline V gene are SGHRS and YFSETQ. The CDR3 contains 14 residues. DNA of the CDR3: TGCGCCAGCAGCTTGTCTCAGGGAAATGAAAAACTGTTTTTT. Its protein is CASSLSQGNEKLFF.

V and J are TRBV19 and TRBJ1-2, with 7 bases fitting TRBD1. The V gene end was trimmed by 0 bases and the J gene end by 4 bases; junction bases not matched to a gene: 5. The CDR3 spans 15 residues. Germline loops: CDR1 LNHDA, CDR2 SQIVND (reference sequence). The CDR3 DNA reads as TGTGCCAGTAGTATAGACCCCCGGGACAGCTATGGCTACACCTTC. It is translated as CASSIDPRDSYGYTF.

The rearrangement links TRBV7-9 to TRBJ2-7; D could derive from TRBD1 or TRBD2 (5 bases each). V lost 7 bases to trimming and J lost 4 bases, with 11 bases between them. The germline CDR1 and CDR2 sequences are SEHNR and FQNEAQ (reference sequence). The CDR3 loop spans 12 amino acids. CDR3 bases: TGTGCCAGCACCCCGAGGGGATACGAGCAGTACTTC. Residues: CASTPRGYEQYF.

The chain combines TRBV2 with TRBJ2-2, with 9 nucleotides matching TRBD1. CDR1 and CDR2 (germline): SNHLY, FYNNEI. V gave up 11 bases and J gave up 0 bases; unmatched junction bases: 16. The CDR3 runs 18 residues. The CDR3 protein is CASRWDRAVGSNTGELFF. DNA of the CDR3: TGTGCCTCCAGATGGGACAGGGCGGTTGGGTCGAACACCGGGGAGCTGTTTTTT. The whole variable domain, remainder taken from reference TRBV2 and TRBJ2-2, is EPEVTQTPSHQVTQMGQEVILRCVPISNHLYFYWYRQILGQKVEFLVSFYNNEISEKSEIFDDQFSVERPDGSNFTLKIRSTKLEDSAMYFCASRWDRAVGSNTGELFFGEGSRLTVL.

This chain links TRBV9 with TRBJ1-1, with no clear D. The germline gives CDR1 SGDLS, CDR2 YYNGEE. V lost 3 bases to trimming and J lost 2 bases, with 14 bases between them. The CDR3 runs 15 residues. This CDR3 is CASSDVDGPNTEAFF. The CDR3 coding sequence is TGTGCCAGCAGCGACGTCGACGGGCCAAACACTGAAGCTTTCTTT.

J is TRBJ2-5 and V is TRBV14, with D unclear. V lost 2 bases, J lost 5 bases, and 6 bases lay in between. Germline V gene sequence: CDR1 SGHDN, CDR2 FVKESK. This CDR3 is 12 amino acids long. Here the CDR3 reads CASSQTRETQYF. The CDR3 DNA follows: TGTGCCAGCAGCCAAACGCGGGAGACCCAGTACTTC. The whole variable domain, filled in from reference TRBV14 and TRBJ2-5, reads EAGVTQFPSHSVIEKGQTVTLRCDPISGHDNLYWYRRVMGKEIKFLLHFVKESKQDESGMPNNRFLAERTGGTYSTLKVQPAELEDSGVYFCASSQTRETQYFGPGTRLLVL.

The chain uses TRBV6-5 and TRBJ1-6, with TRBD1 as a possible D gene (6 bases). Between the trimmed V and J ends, which lost 7 bases and 7 bases, there was a span of 17 bases. CDR1 MNHEY and CDR2 SVGAGI come from the germline V gene. The CDR3 length is 15 residues. CDR3 loop: CASTVAGRGNSPLHF. The DNA for the CDR3 is TGTGCCAGCACGGTGGCTGGCAGGGGCAATTCACCCCTCCACTTT.

The rearrangement joins TRBV18 to TRBJ2-7; TRBD1 is a possible D gene (5 bases). The CDR3 length is 15 residues. CDR1 is KGHSH, CDR2 LQKENI, per germline. V gave up 5 bases and J gave up 3 bases, with 17 bases separating them. CDR3 loop: CASSINGRVDYEQYF. Written as DNA, the CDR3 is TGTGCCAGCTCAATCAATGGCAGGGTGGACTACGAGCAGTACTTC.

This clone was recorded once. The chain has TRBV15 and TRBJ2-5; D unclear. The germline V gene encodes CDR1 LNHNV and CDR2 YYDKDF (reference sequence). Trimming took 0 bases from V and 9 from J, leaving 26 bases between them. This CDR3 spans 18 amino acids. In DNA form, the CDR3 reads TGTGCCACCAGCAGAGATCTGGTCTTTCAGTCTGGGGAAGAACCCCAGTACTTC. Its protein product is CATSRDLVFQSGEEPQYF.

This rearrangement joins TRBV6-5 to TRBJ2-1, with 8 bases matching TRBD1. CDR1 is MNHEY and CDR2 is SVGAGI in the germline V gene. This CDR3 has 15 residues. After removal of 4 bases from V and 4 bases from J, the junction contained 6 bases not matched to a gene. The CDR3 sequence is CASSFGQGGYNEQFF. In nucleotides, the CDR3 is TGTGCCAGCAGTTTCGGACAGGGCGGTTACAATGAGCAGTTCTTC.

The chain has TRBV20-1 and TRBJ1-1; no reliable D call. CDR1 and CDR2 (germline): DFQATT, SNEGSKA (reference sequence). The CDR3 length is 11 residues. V was cut by 0 bases and J by 4 bases, with 3 bases left in between. This CDR3 reads CSARDLTEAFF. In DNA form, the CDR3 reads TGCAGTGCTAGAGATCTCACTGAAGCTTTCTTT.

The genes are TRBV18 and TRBJ2-5; no definite D call. The closer fit of TRBJ2-7 to the DNA end suggests the J call may be wrong. Germline CDR1 and CDR2: KGHSH and LQKENI. The CDR3 has 12 residues. CDR3 bases: TGTGCCAGCTCACCCCCTGGCGCCGAGCAGTACTTC. Translated: CASSPPGAEQYF.

V is TRBV10-3 and J is TRBJ2-5; D is perhaps TRBD1 or TRBD2 (5 bases each). The V gene's germline CDR1 is ENHRY and CDR2 SYGVKD. CDR3 length equals 15 residues. The germline V and J ends were trimmed by 4 bases and 2 bases, with 14 bases remaining between them. The CDR3 here is CAISAWGPSQETQYF. The CDR3 DNA is TGTGCCATCAGTGCGTGGGGACCCTCTCAAGAGACCCAGTACTTC.

The V gene is TRBV2, the J gene TRBJ1-1; D is perhaps TRBD1 (5 bases). Looked up from germline, CDR1 is SNHLY and CDR2 is FYNNEI. The V end lost 6 bases, the J end lost 10 bases, and 24 bases lay between the germline ends. This CDR3 is 15 amino acids long. In DNA, the CDR3 is TGTGCCAGCAGCCCCAGGACAAGGCCAAAGACCTTAGCTTTCTTT. Translating gives CASSPRTRPKTLAFF.

This rearrangement joins TRBV28 to TRBJ2-1, with 12 positions matching TRBD2. The V segment lost 3 bases and the J segment 11 bases; nucleotides outside the gene matches: 8. Germline V gene data show CDR1 as MDHEN and CDR2 as SYDVKM. This CDR3 is 15 amino acids long. CDR3 sequence (DNA): TGTGCCAGCAGTTTGCTAGCGGGGGGGGTTCGTCAGCAGTTCTTC. Translated: CASSLLAGGVRQQFF.

V usage is TRBV5-1 and J usage is TRBJ1-1, with a possible D match to TRBD1 (5 bases). The CDR3 length is 13 residues. The V gene lost 1 base and the J gene lost 6 bases, with 10 bases spanning the gap. Germline V gives CDR1 SGHRS, CDR2 YFSETQ. The DNA of the CDR3 is TGCGCCAGCAGCTTGCTGGGGGTCGCTGAAGCTTTCTTT. Protein sequence: CASSLLGVAEAFF. The full variable domain, completed using reference TRBV5-1 and TRBJ1-1, is KAGVTQTPRYLIKTRGQQVTLSCSPISGHRSVSWYQQTPGQGLQFLFEYFSETQRNKGNFPGRFSGRQFSNSRSEMNVSTLELGDSALYLCASSLLGVAEAFFGQGTRLTVV.